The 22 T cell receptor beta chains below come from one sample, sequenced in a study of shared clonotypes between healthy human individuals. The protocol was immunoSEQ multiplex PCR, while the TCRdb copy is restricted to in-frame clones and leaves out a portion. This table holds around 1,000,000 clones, 70% to 80% found once. Sequencing used memory CD4+ T cells from PBMCs. Documented subset: CD45RA-negative fraction. These receptors were obtained from a man aged 18 to 30 in good health. Some clones in this sample may be carry-over from other donors' samples.

There are a few counts of this clone. The rearrangement joins TRBV30 to TRBJ1-5; no firm D call. This CDR3 comprises 13 residues. Trimming stripped 6 bases from V and 3 bases from J, with 12 bases between. Germline CDR1 is GTSNPN and CDR2 is SVGIG (reference sequence). The CDR3 reads CACSRVNNQPQHF. CDR3 in DNA: TGTGCCTGTTCTCGGGTAAACAATCAGCCCCAGCATTTT.

This sequence joins TRBV9 and TRBJ2-7, with 8 bases lining up with TRBD1. CDR1 and CDR2 from the germline V gene are SGDLS and YYNGEE. The CDR3 spans 14 residues. Trimming removed 4 bases from V and 4 bases from J; junction bases left unmatched: 7. The CDR3 sequence: CASSYRQGQYEQYF. CDR3 nucleotide sequence: TGTGCCAGCAGCTACAGACAGGGGCAGTACGAGCAGTACTTC.

V usage is TRBV9 and J usage is TRBJ2-1; 12 bases are shared with TRBD2. Trimming took 4 bases from V and 9 from J; bases not matched to a gene: 11. This CDR3 contains 16 residues. The germline CDR1 and CDR2 sequences are SGDLS and YYNGEE. The CDR3 loop is CASSIGLAGLGAEQFF. The CDR3 nucleotides are TGTGCCAGCAGCATCGGACTAGCGGGACTTGGGGCTGAGCAGTTCTTC.

Concerning this clone itself: This CDR3 is also generated by other DNA sequences in the sample. The V and J genes are TRBV19 and TRBJ1-3; no clear D gene. V was shortened by 3 bases and J by 2 bases, with 8 bases between the two germline ends. CDR3 length: 14 amino acids. The V gene's germline CDR1 is LNHDA and CDR2 SQIVND (reference sequence). The CDR3 sequence: CASSITGAGNTIYF. Written as DNA, the CDR3 is TGTGCCAGTAGTATCACGGGTGCTGGAAACACCATATATTTT.

This clone was counted a single time. The chain couples TRBV18 to TRBJ2-3; D possibly uses TRBD1 or TRBD2 (5 bases each). Deletions cut 3 bases from V and 2 bases from J, with 9 bases between. The CDR3 is made up of 14 amino acids. Germline V lookup: CDR1 KGHSH, CDR2 LQKENI. CDR3 sequence (DNA): TGTGCCAGCTCACCGGGACGCCTCACAGATACGCAGTATTTT. Its protein product is CASSPGRLTDTQYF.

On this clone: This specimen includes other DNA sequences encoding the same CDR3. The V and J genes are TRBV5-4 and TRBJ2-7; 7 bases map to TRBD2. The V segment lost 0 bases and the J segment 3 bases; nucleotides outside the gene matches: 6. Germline CDR1 reads SGHNT; CDR2 reads YYREEE (reference sequence). The CDR3 has 15 residues. DNA of the CDR3: TGTGCCAGCAGCTTGGCGGGGGGTAGCGGCTACGAGCAGTACTTC. Translated, it gives CASSLAGGSGYEQYF.

V usage is TRBV4-1 and J usage is TRBJ1-2; D is unresolved. Trimming shortened V by 0 bases and J by 3 bases, and 8 bases separated the two germline ends. Germline loops: CDR1 MGHRA, CDR2 YSYEKL. This CDR3 is built from 14 residues. The CDR3 DNA reads as TGCGCCAGCAGCCAAGATGGGAGGGACTATGGCTACACCTTC. This translates into CASSQDGRDYGYTF.

The rearrangement joins TRBV5-1 to TRBJ1-2; 8 nucleotides agree with TRBD1. V shed 4 bases and J 2 bases; nucleotides not matched to a gene: 7. Per germline, CDR1 SGHRS and CDR2 YFSETQ. The CDR3 length is 15 residues. Here the CDR3 DNA reads TGCGCCAGCAGCCCCCTATGGACAGGGAACTATGGCTACACCTTC. It is translated as CASSPLWTGNYGYTF.

V is TRBV13 and J is TRBJ1-2; the D gene is possibly TRBD1 (6 bases). Trimming stripped 3 bases from V and 7 bases from J, with 12 bases between. Germline V lookup: CDR1 PRHDT, CDR2 FYEKMQ (reference sequence). The CDR3 is made up of 13 amino acids. The CDR3 DNA is TGTGCCAGCAGCTTCCGGACAGTAACTGGCTACACCTTC. Translation gives CASSFRTVTGYTF.

This clone was detected only once. The gene calls are TRBV5-1 and TRBJ1-2, with D unresolved. Germline CDR1 reads SGHRS; CDR2 reads YFSETQ. The CDR3 is made up of 13 amino acids. V was cut by 7 bases and J by 2 bases, with 12 bases left in between. CDR3 sequence: CASGEQLNYGYTF. DNA for the CDR3: TGCGCCAGCGGGGAACAGCTAAACTATGGCTACACCTTC. Based on the CDR3 plus reference TRBV5-1 and TRBJ1-2, the full variable domain is KAGVTQTPRYLIKTRGQQVTLSCSPISGHRSVSWYQQTPGQGLQFLFEYFSETQRNKGNFPGRFSGRQFSNSRSEMNVSTLELGDSALYLCASGEQLNYGYTFGSGTRLTVV.

The chain is built from TRBV7-3 and TRBJ2-1, with D possibly being TRBD1 (5 bases). CDR3 size: 14 residues. Per germline, CDR1 SGHTA and CDR2 FQGTGA. With 3 bases removed from V and 6 bases from J, the gap between germline ends came to 12 bases. CDR3 residues: CASSLGYQGNEQFF. Here the CDR3 DNA reads TGTGCCAGCAGCTTGGGGTACCAGGGCAATGAGCAGTTCTTC.

The chain links TRBV19 to TRBJ2-7, with 9 bases matching TRBD1. The CDR3 runs 16 residues. Losses at the gene ends were 1 base for V and 1 base for J; bases not matched to a gene: 5. Per germline, CDR1 LNHDA and CDR2 SQIVND (reference sequence). DNA for the CDR3: TGTGCCAGTAGTATAGTCGCGGGACAGGGATCCTACGAGCAGTACTTC. Translating gives CASSIVAGQGSYEQYF.

This chain uses TRBV7-2 with TRBJ1-2, with D tentatively TRBD1 (6 bases). This CDR3 comprises 14 residues. Per the germline V gene, CDR1 is SGHTA and CDR2 is FQGNSA. V lost 1 base and J 8 bases, leaving 14 bases between the germline ends. The CDR3 DNA reads as TGTGCCAGCAGCTTAGGGTCACAGGGCAGGGGCTACACCTTC. It is translated as CASSLGSQGRGYTF.

Regarding this clone: One end of the junction is discordant with germline, which a read error may explain. V gene TRBV7-3 combines with J gene TRBJ1-2, with D perhaps matching TRBD1 (6 bases). Germline CDR1 and CDR2: SGHTA and FQGTGA. The CDR3 is made up of 12 amino acids. The CDR3 here is CASSIQGYGLAF. CDR3 in DNA: TGTGCCAGCAGCATACAGGGTTACGGTCTGGCCTTC.

The chain has TRBV7-2 and TRBJ2-7; 8 positions agree with TRBD2. Trimming removed 2 bases from V and 3 bases from J; junction bases left unmatched: 6. Germline CDR1 reads SGHTA; CDR2 reads FQGNSA. This CDR3 spans 15 amino acids. CDR3 sequence (DNA): TGTGCCAGCAGCTTATTTAGCGGGATGGTCTACGAGCAGTACTTC. Residues: CASSLFSGMVYEQYF. The full variable domain, its missing parts supplied by reference TRBV7-2 and TRBJ2-7, is GAGVSQSPSNKVTEKGKDVELRCDPISGHTALYWYRQSLGQGLEFLIYFQGNSAPDKSGLPSDRFSAERTGGSVSTLTIQRTQQEDSAVYLCASSLFSGMVYEQYFGPGTRLTVT.

The chain is built from TRBV2 and TRBJ2-6; D ambiguous. This CDR3 has 14 residues. The germline CDR1 and CDR2 sequences are SNHLY and FYNNEI. Trimming stripped 10 bases from V and 1 base from J, with 11 bases between. This chain's CDR3 is CATLVESGANVLTF. CDR3 nucleotides: TGTGCCACCCTCGTAGAATCTGGGGCCAACGTCCTGACTTTC.

The chain uses TRBV7-9 and TRBJ1-4; 7 bases align to TRBD1. The CDR3 consists of 16 residues. V dropped 2 bases and J dropped 7; count of bases not matched to a gene: 10. Germline V gene data show CDR1 as SEHNR and CDR2 as FQNEAQ (reference sequence). The CDR3 DNA reads TGTGCCAGCAGCTTATACTCGGGGACAGTCCTTGAAAAACTGTTTTTT. It codes for CASSLYSGTVLEKLFF.

The chain recombines TRBV4-2 with TRBJ2-3; a weak D match, TRBD2 (5 bases). This CDR3 is built from 15 residues. In germline, CDR1 is LGHNA, CDR2 YNFKEQ. The V gene lost 1 base and the J gene lost 1 base, with 9 bases spanning the gap. CDR3 loop: CASSQVARGTDTQYF. The CDR3 DNA sequence: TGTGCCAGCAGCCAAGTGGCGCGGGGCACAGATACGCAGTATTTT.

The chain recombines TRBV4-1 with TRBJ2-1; D is possibly TRBD2 (6 bases). This CDR3 has 15 amino acids. Looked up from germline, CDR1 is MGHRA and CDR2 is YSYEKL. Trimming took 4 bases from V and 7 from J, leaving 17 bases between them. The CDR3 nucleotides are TGCGCCAGCAGCCCTATGGGACTCCCAGGGAATGAGCAGTTCTTC. It translates to CASSPMGLPGNEQFF.

Only one count was recorded for this clone. The genes are TRBV28 and TRBJ1-1; no clear D. The CDR3 is 14 residues long. Germline lookup yields CDR1 MDHEN and CDR2 SYDVKM. V lost 2 bases and J lost 6, with 13 bases in between. The CDR3 DNA follows: TGTGCCAGCAGTTTAATTGGGGTTAGGGCTGAAGCTTTCTTT. Encoded protein: CASSLIGVRAEAFF. Looking up the rest from reference TRBV28 and TRBJ1-1 gives the full variable domain: DVKVTQSSRYLVKRTGEKVFLECVQDMDHENMFWYRQDPGLGLRLIYFSYDVKMKEKGDIPEGYSVSREKKERFSLILESASTNQTSMYLCASSLIGVRAEAFFGQGTRLTVV.

This chain uses TRBV5-1 with TRBJ1-4; 7 bases agree with TRBD1. CDR1 and CDR2 from the germline V gene are SGHRS and YFSETQ. The V gene end was trimmed by 1 base and the J gene end by 7 bases; junction bases not matched to a gene: 4. The CDR3 is 14 amino acids. Written as DNA, the CDR3 is TGCGCCAGCAGCTTGACGGCAGGGGGTGAAAAACTGTTTTTT. This sequence encodes CASSLTAGGEKLFF.

The V gene is TRBV6-6, the J gene TRBJ2-1; D gene uncertain. V lost 5 bases, J lost 7 bases, and 6 bases lay in between. Germline CDR1 reads MNHNY; CDR2 reads SVGAGI (reference sequence). CDR3 length: 11 residues. CDR3 region: CASSVWNEQFF. The CDR3 DNA reads TGTGCCAGCAGTGTTTGGAATGAGCAGTTCTTC.